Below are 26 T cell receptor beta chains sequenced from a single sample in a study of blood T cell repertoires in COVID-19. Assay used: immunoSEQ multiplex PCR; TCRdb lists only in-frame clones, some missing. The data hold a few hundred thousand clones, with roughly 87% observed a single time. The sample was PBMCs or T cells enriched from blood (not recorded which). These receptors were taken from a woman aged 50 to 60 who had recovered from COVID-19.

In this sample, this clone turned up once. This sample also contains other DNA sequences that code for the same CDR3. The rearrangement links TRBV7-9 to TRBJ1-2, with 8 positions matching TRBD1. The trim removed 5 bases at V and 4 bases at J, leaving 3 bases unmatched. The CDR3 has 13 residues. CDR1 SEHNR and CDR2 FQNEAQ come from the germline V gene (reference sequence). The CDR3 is CASSPTGGYGYTF. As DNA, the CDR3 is TGTGCCAGCAGCCCCACAGGGGGCTATGGCTACACCTTC. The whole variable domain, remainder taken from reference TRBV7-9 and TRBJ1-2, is DTGVSQNPRHKITKRGQNVTFRCDPISEHNRLYWYRQTLGQGPEFLTYFQNEAQLEKSRLLSDRFSAERPKGSFSTLEIQRTEQGDSAMYLCASSPTGGYGYTFGSGTRLTVV.

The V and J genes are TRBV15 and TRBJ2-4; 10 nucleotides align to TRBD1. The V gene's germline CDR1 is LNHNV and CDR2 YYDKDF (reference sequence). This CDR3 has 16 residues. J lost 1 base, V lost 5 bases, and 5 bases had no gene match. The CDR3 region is CATSGGDRGAKNIQYF. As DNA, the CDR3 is TGTGCCACCAGCGGGGGGGACAGGGGCGCCAAAAACATTCAGTACTTC. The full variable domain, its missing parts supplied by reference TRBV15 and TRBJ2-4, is DAMVIQNPRYQVTQFGKPVTLSCSQTLNHNVMYWYQQKSSQAPKLLFHYYDKDFNNEADTPDNFQSRRPNTSFCFLDIRSPGLGDTAMYLCATSGGDRGAKNIQYFGAGTRLSVL.

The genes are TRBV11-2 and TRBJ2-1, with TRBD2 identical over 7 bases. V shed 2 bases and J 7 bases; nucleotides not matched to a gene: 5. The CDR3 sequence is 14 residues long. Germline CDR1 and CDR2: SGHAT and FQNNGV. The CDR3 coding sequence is TGTGCCAGCAGCTTAAGCGGGAATCGTAATGAGCAGTTCTTC. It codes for CASSLSGNRNEQFF.

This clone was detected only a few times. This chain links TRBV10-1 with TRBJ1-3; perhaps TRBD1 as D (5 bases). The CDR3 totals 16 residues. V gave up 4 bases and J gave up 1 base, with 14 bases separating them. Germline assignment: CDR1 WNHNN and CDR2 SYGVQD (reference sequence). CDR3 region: CASSGQAGSSGNTIYF. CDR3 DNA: TGCGCCAGCAGTGGGCAGGCAGGGTCTTCTGGAAACACCATATATTTT.

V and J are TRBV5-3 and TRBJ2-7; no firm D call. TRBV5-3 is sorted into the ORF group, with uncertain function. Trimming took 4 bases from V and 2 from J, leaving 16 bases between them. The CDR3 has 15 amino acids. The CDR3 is CARSIKSGSPYEQYF. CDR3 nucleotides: TGTGCCAGAAGCATTAAATCCGGGTCACCCTACGAGCAGTACTTC.

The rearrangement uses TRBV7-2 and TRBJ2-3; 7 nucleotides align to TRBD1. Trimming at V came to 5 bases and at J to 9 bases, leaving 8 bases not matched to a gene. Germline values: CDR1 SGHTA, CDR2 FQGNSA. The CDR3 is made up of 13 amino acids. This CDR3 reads CASSRGTVQTQYF. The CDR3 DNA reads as TGTGCCAGCAGCCGTGGGACAGTGCAGACGCAGTATTTT. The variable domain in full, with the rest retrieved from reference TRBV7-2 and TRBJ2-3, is GAGVSQSPSNKVTEKGKDVELRCDPISGHTALYWYRQSLGQGLEFLIYFQGNSAPDKSGLPSDRFSAERTGGSVSTLTIQRTQQEDSAVYLCASSRGTVQTQYFGPGTRLTVL.

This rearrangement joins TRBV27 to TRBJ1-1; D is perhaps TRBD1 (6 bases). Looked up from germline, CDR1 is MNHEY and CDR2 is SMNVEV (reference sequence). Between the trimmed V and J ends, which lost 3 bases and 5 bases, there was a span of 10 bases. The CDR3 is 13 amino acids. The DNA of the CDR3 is TGTGCCAGCAGTTTGAACAGGGTGACTGAAGCTTTCTTT. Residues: CASSLNRVTEAFF.

The CDR3 is CASSRAGDTYQPQHF. The CDR3 DNA reads TGTGCCAGCAGCCGGGCCGGGGACACCTATCAGCCCCAGCATTTT. The J gene is TRBJ1-5, the V gene TRBV7-9, with a possible D match to TRBD1 (6 bases). There are 15 residues in the CDR3. V was pared by 5 bases and J by 5 bases, with 16 bases between. CDR1 is SEHNR and CDR2 is FQNEAQ in the germline V gene (reference sequence).

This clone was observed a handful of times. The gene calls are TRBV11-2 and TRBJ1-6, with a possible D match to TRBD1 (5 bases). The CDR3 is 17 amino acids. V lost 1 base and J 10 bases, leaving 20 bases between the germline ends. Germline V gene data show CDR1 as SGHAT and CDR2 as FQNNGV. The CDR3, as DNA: TGTGCCAGCAGCTTAGCCGCGGGACGGGCAGATAGATCACCCCTCCACTTT. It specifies CASSLAAGRADRSPLHF.

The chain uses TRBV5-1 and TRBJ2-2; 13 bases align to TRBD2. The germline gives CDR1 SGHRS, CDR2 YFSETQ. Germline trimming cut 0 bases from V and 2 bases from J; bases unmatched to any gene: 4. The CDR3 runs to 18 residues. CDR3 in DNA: TGCGCCAGCAGCTTGGATGGGACTAGCGGGACCAACACCGGGGAGCTGTTTTTT. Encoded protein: CASSLDGTSGTNTGELFF.

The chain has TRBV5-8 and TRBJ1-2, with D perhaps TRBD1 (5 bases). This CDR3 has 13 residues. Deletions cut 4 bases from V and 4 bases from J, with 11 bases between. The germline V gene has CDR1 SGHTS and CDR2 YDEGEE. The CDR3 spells CASSRLDSYGYTF. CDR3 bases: TGTGCCAGCAGCCGGTTAGACAGCTATGGCTACACCTTC.

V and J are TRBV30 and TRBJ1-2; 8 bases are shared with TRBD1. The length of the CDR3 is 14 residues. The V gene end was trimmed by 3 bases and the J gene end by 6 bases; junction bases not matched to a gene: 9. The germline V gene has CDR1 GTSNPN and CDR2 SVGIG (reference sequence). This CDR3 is CAWRRGQGGDGYTF. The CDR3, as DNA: TGTGCCTGGAGACGAGGACAGGGAGGAGATGGCTACACCTTC.

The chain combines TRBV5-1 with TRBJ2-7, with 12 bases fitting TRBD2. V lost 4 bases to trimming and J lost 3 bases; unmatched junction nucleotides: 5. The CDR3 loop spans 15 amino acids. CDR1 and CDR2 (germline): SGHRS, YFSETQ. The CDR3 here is CASSGGLAGVYEQYF. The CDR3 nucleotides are TGCGCCAGCAGCGGGGGACTAGCGGGTGTCTACGAGCAGTACTTC.

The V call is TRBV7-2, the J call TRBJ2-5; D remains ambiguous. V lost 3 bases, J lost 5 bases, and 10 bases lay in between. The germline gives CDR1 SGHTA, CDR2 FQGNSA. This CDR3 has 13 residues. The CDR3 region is CASSFLVGETQYF. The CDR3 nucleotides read TGTGCCAGCAGCTTCTTGGTCGGGGAGACCCAGTACTTC.

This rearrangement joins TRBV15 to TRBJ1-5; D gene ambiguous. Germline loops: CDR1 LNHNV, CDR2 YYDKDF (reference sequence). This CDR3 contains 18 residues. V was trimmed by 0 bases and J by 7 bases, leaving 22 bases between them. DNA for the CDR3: TGTGCCACCAGCAGAGATTACCCAGGTCCCTCCTGGCAGCAGCCCCAGCATTTT. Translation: CATSRDYPGPSWQQPQHF.

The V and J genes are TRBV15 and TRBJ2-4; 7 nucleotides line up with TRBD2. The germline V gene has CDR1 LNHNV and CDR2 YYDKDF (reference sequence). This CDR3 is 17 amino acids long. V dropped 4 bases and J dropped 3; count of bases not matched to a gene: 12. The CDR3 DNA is TGTGCCACCAGCAAGCCTCGGAGCGGGGCGGTCAAAAACATTCAGTACTTC. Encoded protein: CATSKPRSGAVKNIQYF.

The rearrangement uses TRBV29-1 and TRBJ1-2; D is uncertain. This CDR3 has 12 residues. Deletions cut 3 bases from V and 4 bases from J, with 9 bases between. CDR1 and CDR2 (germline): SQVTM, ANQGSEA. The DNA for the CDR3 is TGCAGCGTTGAGAAAGGAGGCTATGGCTACACCTTC. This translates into CSVEKGGYGYTF.

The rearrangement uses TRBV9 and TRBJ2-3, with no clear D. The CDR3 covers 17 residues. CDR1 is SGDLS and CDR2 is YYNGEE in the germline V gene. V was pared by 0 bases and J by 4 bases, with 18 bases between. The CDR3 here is CASSVEAKLGVADTQYF. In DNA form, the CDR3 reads TGTGCCAGCAGCGTAGAGGCCAAGCTAGGAGTGGCAGATACGCAGTATTTT.

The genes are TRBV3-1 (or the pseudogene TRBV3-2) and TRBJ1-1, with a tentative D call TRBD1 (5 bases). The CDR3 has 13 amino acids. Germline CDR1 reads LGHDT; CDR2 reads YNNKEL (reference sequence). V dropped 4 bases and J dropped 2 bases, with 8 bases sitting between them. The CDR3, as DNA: TGTGCCAGCAGCCCGACAGATAACACTGAAGCTTTCTTT. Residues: CASSPTDNTEAFF.

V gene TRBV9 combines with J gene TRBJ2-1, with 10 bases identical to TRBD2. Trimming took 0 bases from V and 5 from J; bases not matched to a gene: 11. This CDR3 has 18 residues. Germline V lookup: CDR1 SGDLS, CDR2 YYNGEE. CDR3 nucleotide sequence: TGTGCCAGCAGCGTAGTGGTCGGCGGAAGCGGGAGGGACAATGAGCAGTTCTTC. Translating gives CASSVVVGGSGRDNEQFF.

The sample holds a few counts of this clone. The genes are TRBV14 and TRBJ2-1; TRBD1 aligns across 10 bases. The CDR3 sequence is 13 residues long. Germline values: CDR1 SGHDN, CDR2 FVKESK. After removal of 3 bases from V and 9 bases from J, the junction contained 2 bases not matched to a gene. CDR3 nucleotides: TGTGCCAGCAGCCAGACAGGGGGCCTTGAGCAGTTCTTC. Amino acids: CASSQTGGLEQFF.

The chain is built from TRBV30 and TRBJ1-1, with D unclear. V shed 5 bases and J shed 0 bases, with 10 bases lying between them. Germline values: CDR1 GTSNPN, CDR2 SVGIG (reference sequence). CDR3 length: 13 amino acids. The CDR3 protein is CAWEEIMNTEAFF. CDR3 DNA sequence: TGTGCCTGGGAGGAGATCATGAACACTGAAGCTTTCTTT.

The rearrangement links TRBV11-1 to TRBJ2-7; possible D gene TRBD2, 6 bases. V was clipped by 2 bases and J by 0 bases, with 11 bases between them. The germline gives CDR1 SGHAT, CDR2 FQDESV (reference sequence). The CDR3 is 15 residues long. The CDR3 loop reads CASSLPPGLSYEQYF. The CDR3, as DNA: TGTGCCAGCAGCTTACCTCCGGGACTCTCCTACGAGCAGTACTTC.

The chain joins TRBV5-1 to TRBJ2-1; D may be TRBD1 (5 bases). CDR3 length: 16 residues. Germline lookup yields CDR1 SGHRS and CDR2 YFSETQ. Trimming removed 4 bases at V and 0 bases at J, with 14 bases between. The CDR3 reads CASSADTRSSYNEQFF. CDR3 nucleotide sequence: TGCGCCAGCAGCGCGGACACCAGGAGCTCCTACAATGAGCAGTTCTTC.

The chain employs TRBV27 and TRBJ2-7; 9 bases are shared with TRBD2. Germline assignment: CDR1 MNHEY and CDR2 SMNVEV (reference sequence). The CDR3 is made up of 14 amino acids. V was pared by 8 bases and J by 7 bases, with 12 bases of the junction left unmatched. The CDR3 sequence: CASHGLAGRGEQYF. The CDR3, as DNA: TGTGCCAGCCACGGTCTAGCGGGGCGCGGGGAGCAGTACTTC.

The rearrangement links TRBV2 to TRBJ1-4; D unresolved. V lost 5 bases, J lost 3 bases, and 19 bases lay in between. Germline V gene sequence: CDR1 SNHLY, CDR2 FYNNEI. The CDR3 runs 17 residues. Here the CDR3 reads CASSPYIRHIANEKLFF. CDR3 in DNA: TGTGCCAGCAGTCCCTATATCAGACACATTGCTAATGAAAAACTGTTTTTT.